The 10 T cell receptor beta chains below come from one sample, sequenced in a study of blood T cell repertoires in COVID-19. This table comes from immunoSEQ multiplex PCR, and its TCRdb copy is limited to in-frame clones, with some not included. This sample has roughly 41,000 clones; nearly 90% occur once, and the top ten carry less than 30%. Input material: peripheral blood. The receptors derive from a man in his sixties with active or convalescent COVID-19.

This chain connects TRBV28 to TRBJ2-2; TRBD1 agrees at 7 bases. Germline CDR1 MDHEN, CDR2 SYDVKM. Trimming at V came to 5 bases and at J to 11 bases, leaving 2 bases not matched to a gene. The CDR3 extends over 11 amino acids. Here the CDR3 reads CASSNRGELFF. The CDR3 coding sequence is TGTGCCAGCAGTAACAGGGGAGAGCTGTTTTTT.

DNA of the CDR3: TGTGCCATCAGTGAATTCGGGGATGGCTACACCTTC. It specifies CAISEFGDGYTF. The chain employs TRBV10-3 and TRBJ1-2; no definite D call. Germline V gene lookup returns CDR1 ENHRY and CDR2 SYGVKD. This CDR3 is built from 12 residues. Deletions cut 3 bases from V and 6 bases from J, with 8 bases between.

This clone has only a few counts. The chain joins TRBV6-6 to TRBJ1-1; 7 positions agree with TRBD1. CDR1 and CDR2 from the germline V gene are MNHNY and SVGAGI (reference sequence). This CDR3 contains 17 residues. V was clipped by 5 bases and J by 7 bases; unmatched bases: 19. The CDR3 region has the DNA TGTGCCAGCAGTCACAGGGGCTCGACGCGGTCCAGGGGTGAAGCTTTCTTT. This translates into CASSHRGSTRSRGEAFF.

The rearrangement uses TRBV5-8 and TRBJ1-5; TRBD1 agrees at 10 bases. V gave up 0 bases and J gave up 3 bases; unmatched junction bases: 9. This CDR3 contains 18 residues. Per the germline V gene, CDR1 is SGHTS and CDR2 is YDEGEE. CDR3 sequence reads: CASSLGLRDRGLNQPQHF. The DNA for the CDR3 is TGTGCCAGCAGCTTGGGGCTCCGGGACAGGGGTCTCAATCAGCCCCAGCATTTT.

The chain uses TRBV4-1 and TRBJ2-1; 9 bases map to TRBD2. Trimming cost V 0 bases and J 3 bases; bases outside gene matches: 6. The CDR3 runs 17 residues. Germline V lookup: CDR1 MGHRA, CDR2 YSYEKL. The CDR3 spells CASSQESVLAGYNEQFF. DNA for the CDR3: TGCGCCAGCAGCCAAGAATCCGTACTAGCGGGCTACAATGAGCAGTTCTTC.

This clone was picked up one time. This sequence joins TRBV6-2 or TRBV6-3 and TRBJ2-1; D might be TRBD2 (6 bases). CDR1 MNHEY and CDR2 SVGEGT come from the germline V gene. This CDR3 contains 17 residues. V lost 6 bases and J 0 bases, leaving 18 bases between the germline ends. The CDR3 spells CASSQRGLDYSYNEQFF. The CDR3 DNA is TGTGCCAGCAGCCAGAGAGGGTTGGACTACTCCTACAATGAGCAGTTCTTC.

The chain carries TRBV5-4 and TRBJ2-3; 9 positions agree with TRBD2. Germline loops: CDR1 SGHNT, CDR2 YYREEE (reference sequence). V gave up 6 bases and J gave up 3 bases; unmatched junction bases: 8. CDR3 length equals 15 residues. The chain's CDR3 is CASTTAGGRTDTQYF. CDR3 sequence (DNA): TGTGCCAGCACGACCGCGGGAGGGAGGACAGATACGCAGTATTTT.

This clone has only one observation. The chain recombines TRBV5-8 with TRBJ2-2; TRBD1 matches 7 bases. J was trimmed by 5 bases and V by 0 bases; bases with no gene match: 7. The length of the CDR3 is 16 residues. Looked up from germline, CDR1 is SGHTS and CDR2 is YDEGEE. The CDR3 DNA follows: TGTGCCAGCAGCTTGGGGACCGGGACAGAGACCGGGGAGCTGTTTTTT. Translating it yields CASSLGTGTETGELFF.

The rearrangement joins TRBV6-1 to TRBJ2-3, with TRBD2 as a possible D gene (7 bases). The CDR3 is 15 residues long. The germline V and J ends were trimmed by 1 base and 5 bases, with 13 bases remaining between them. Germline loops: CDR1 MNHNS, CDR2 SASEGT. The CDR3 reads CASSEGQGTIDTQYF. The DNA for the CDR3 is TGTGCCAGCAGTGAAGGTCAGGGGACTATAGATACGCAGTATTTT.

CDR3 sequence reads: CASSDLGQGNQPQHF. CDR3 in DNA: TGTGCCAGCAGTGATCTGGGGCAGGGCAATCAGCCCCAGCATTTT. The chain employs TRBV2 and TRBJ1-5; tentative D call: TRBD1 (5 bases). Trimming stripped 3 bases from V and 2 bases from J, with 11 bases between. This CDR3 is built from 15 residues. CDR1 is SNHLY, CDR2 FYNNEI, per germline.